A single sample gave rise to the 23 T cell receptor beta chains below, sequenced in a study of Ad26.COV2.S vaccination and SARS-CoV-2 variants. Some clones are missing from TCRdb's copy, which holds only in-frame ones; the method was immunoSEQ multiplex PCR. The sample holds approximately 420,000 clones, roughly 90% seen once. The treatment is: some 20 received Ad26.COV2.S at low or high dose, single or two shots; roughly 5 received placebo; per-sample allocation not given. On day 63 after the first injection, vaccine and placebo recipients gave samples. Here the sequenced sample was peripheral blood, taken in a trial of Ad26.COV2.S vaccine versus placebo. All receptors come from a person between 18 and 65 years old who received the Ad26.COV2.S COVID-19 vaccine or a placebo.

The rearrangement links TRBV7-8 to TRBJ1-2; possible D gene TRBD1, 5 bases. The CDR3 has 16 residues. With 1 base removed from V and 1 base from J, the gap between germline ends came to 13 bases. CDR1 is SGHVS, CDR2 FQNEAQ, per germline. The CDR3 reads CASSLEGQGRNYGYTF. The CDR3 DNA reads as TGTGCCAGCAGCTTAGAAGGGCAGGGACGTAACTATGGCTACACCTTC.

The chain employs TRBV7-2 and TRBJ1-5; possibly TRBD1 for D (5 bases). V lost 5 bases and J 5 bases, leaving 10 bases between the germline ends. Germline CDR1 SGHTA, CDR2 FQGNSA. The CDR3 sequence is 13 residues long. In DNA, the CDR3 is TGTGCCAGCAGCCTAGGAGGGGATCAGCCCCAGCATTTT. It codes for CASSLGGDQPQHF.

The CDR3 sequence is CASTKGGESYEQYF. The CDR3 DNA reads TGTGCCAGCACCAAAGGGGGTGAGTCCTACGAGCAGTACTTC. The V call is TRBV7-2, the J call TRBJ2-7, with D possibly matching TRBD1 (6 bases). The germline V gene has CDR1 SGHTA and CDR2 FQGNSA. This CDR3 has 14 amino acids. Trimming stripped 7 bases from V and 1 base from J, with 14 bases between.

The rearrangement links TRBV28 to TRBJ1-1; the match to TRBD1 covers 7 bases. The trim removed 5 bases at V and 2 bases at J, leaving 8 bases unmatched. This CDR3 region has 15 residues. Looked up from germline, CDR1 is MDHEN and CDR2 is SYDVKM. CDR3 nucleotide sequence: TGTGCCAGCAGTAGCTTACGACAGGGTAACACTGAAGCTTTCTTT. Encoded protein: CASSSLRQGNTEAFF.

This rearrangement joins TRBV27 to TRBJ2-1; 12 nucleotides align to TRBD2. The CDR3 runs to 15 residues. V lost 9 bases, J lost 4 bases, and 7 bases stayed unmatched. Germline V lookup: CDR1 MNHEY, CDR2 SMNVEV (reference sequence). In DNA form, the CDR3 reads TGTGCCAGTAAGAAACTAGCGGGGGGATACAATGAGCAGTTCTTC. It encodes CASKKLAGGYNEQFF.

The CDR3 DNA sequence: TGCAGTGCTAAAATGGGCACTGAAGCTTTCTTT. This codes for CSAKMGTEAFF. The gene calls are TRBV20-1 and TRBJ1-1; D gene unclear. The CDR3 totals 11 residues. Germline assignment: CDR1 DFQATT and CDR2 SNEGSKA (reference sequence). The V gene lost 4 bases and the J gene lost 4 bases, with 7 bases spanning the gap.

In nucleotides, the CDR3 is TGTGCCAGCAGATTTACAGGGCTGGAAAACACCATATATTTT. Translating it yields CASRFTGLENTIYF. The chain couples TRBV28 to TRBJ1-3, with TRBD1 as a possible D gene (6 bases). Looked up from germline, CDR1 is MDHEN and CDR2 is SYDVKM. Trimming took off 6 bases at V and 6 bases at J, with 15 bases between the two ends. CDR3 length: 14 residues. Complete variable domain (other parts from reference TRBV28 and TRBJ1-3): DVKVTQSSRYLVKRTGEKVFLECVQDMDHENMFWYRQDPGLGLRLIYFSYDVKMKEKGDIPEGYSVSREKKERFSLILESASTNQTSMYLCASRFTGLENTIYFGEGSWLTVV.

This clone was seen once. The CDR3: CASSLGRTTEAFF. The DNA for the CDR3 is TGTGCCAGCAGTTTAGGGCGGACCACTGAAGCTTTCTTT. The chain has TRBV27 and TRBJ1-1; the D is unclear. The length of the CDR3 is 13 residues. Germline V lookup: CDR1 MNHEY, CDR2 SMNVEV (reference sequence). The V end was cut by 2 bases, the J end by 4 bases, with 8 bases between.

The rearrangement uses TRBV7-9 and TRBJ2-1; the match to TRBD2 covers 9 bases. The CDR3 has 17 residues. Germline loops: CDR1 SEHNR, CDR2 FQNEAQ (reference sequence). The ends lost 1 base at V and 2 bases at J; junction bases unmatched: 6. DNA for the CDR3: TGTGCCAGCAGCTTAGTTGGCAGCGGGGGGACCTACAATGAGCAGTTCTTC. Protein sequence: CASSLVGSGGTYNEQFF. Complete variable domain (other parts from reference TRBV7-9 and TRBJ2-1): DTGVSQNPRHKITKRGQNVTFRCDPISEHNRLYWYRQTLGQGPEFLTYFQNEAQLEKSRLLSDRFSAERPKGSFSTLEIQRTEQGDSAMYLCASSLVGSGGTYNEQFFGPGTRLTVL.

V gene TRBV12-3 or TRBV12-4 combines with J gene TRBJ1-2; weak D call: TRBD1 (6 bases). There are 13 residues in the CDR3. Trimming pared 7 bases from V and 4 bases from J, leaving 13 bases between. CDR3 coding DNA: TGTGCCAGCACACAGGGATTTGGCTATGGCTACACCTTC. Amino acids: CASTQGFGYGYTF.

The chain employs TRBV7-3 and TRBJ2-2; D remains unclear. CDR1 is SGHTA, CDR2 FQGTGA, per germline. This CDR3 has 15 residues. V was cut by 5 bases and J by 5 bases, with 15 bases left in between. For the CDR3, the DNA is TGTGCCAGCAGCCCCTGGGCCAACCCTACCGGGGAGCTGTTTTTT. Translated, it gives CASSPWANPTGELFF.

J is TRBJ2-5 and V is TRBV28, with D perhaps matching TRBD1 (5 bases). The length of the CDR3 is 14 residues. Germline CDR1 and CDR2: MDHEN and SYDVKM. V lost 2 bases, J lost 5 bases, and 12 bases lay in between. The chain's CDR3 is CASSLQGPTETQYF. In nucleotides, the CDR3 is TGTGCCAGCAGTTTACAGGGCCCCACGGAGACCCAGTACTTC.

The genes are TRBV7-9 and TRBJ2-5, with 7 bases identical to TRBD2. CDR1 SEHNR and CDR2 FQNEAQ come from the germline V gene (reference sequence). Germline trimming cut 2 bases from V and 3 bases from J; bases unmatched to any gene: 3. This CDR3 is built from 14 residues. The CDR3 DNA sequence: TGTGCCAGCAGCTTAAGCCTAGCGGAAGAGACCCAGTACTTC. This sequence encodes CASSLSLAEETQYF.

The chain recombines TRBV5-1 with TRBJ2-3; D is possibly TRBD1 or TRBD2 (5 bases each). CDR3 length: 15 amino acids. Germline CDR1 reads SGHRS; CDR2 reads YFSETQ. V was pared by 0 bases and J by 4 bases, with 12 bases between. CDR3 bases: TGCGCCAGCAGCTTGGATTGGCCGGGACCAGATACGCAGTATTTT. It translates to CASSLDWPGPDTQYF. The full variable domain, with the rest looked up from reference TRBV5-1 and TRBJ2-3, is KAGVTQTPRYLIKTRGQQVTLSCSPISGHRSVSWYQQTPGQGLQFLFEYFSETQRNKGNFPGRFSGRQFSNSRSEMNVSTLELGDSALYLCASSLDWPGPDTQYFGPGTRLTVL.

This rearrangement joins TRBV6-2 or TRBV6-3 to TRBJ2-2; TRBD1 might be the D (6 bases). CDR1 and CDR2 from the germline V gene are MNHEY and SVGEGT. The CDR3 has 15 amino acids. Trimming removed 2 bases at V and 3 bases at J, with 10 bases between. CDR3 in amino acids: CASSYGQGYTGELFF. The CDR3 DNA reads as TGTGCCAGCAGTTACGGCCAGGGGTACACCGGGGAGCTGTTTTTT.

This clone was found once. The chain has TRBV5-4 and TRBJ1-1, with D possibly TRBD1 on 5 matching bases. The length of the CDR3 is 13 residues. Trimming stripped 6 bases from V and 6 bases from J, with 15 bases between. Germline CDR1 and CDR2: SGHNT and YYREEE (reference sequence). The CDR3 nucleotides are TGTGCCAGCACCAAGGGTCCGGGGCCTGAAGCTTTCTTT. This translates into CASTKGPGPEAFF.

V is TRBV7-9 and J is TRBJ2-7; D is perhaps TRBD2 (5 bases). The CDR3 sequence is 18 residues long. The germline V and J ends were trimmed by 3 bases and 4 bases, with 25 bases remaining between them. Germline CDR1 reads SEHNR; CDR2 reads FQNEAQ (reference sequence). The CDR3 sequence: CASSFSPKTRVPQYEQYF. The CDR3 region has the DNA TGTGCCAGCAGCTTTAGCCCCAAAACGAGGGTCCCCCAGTACGAGCAGTACTTC.

V is TRBV4-3 and J is TRBJ1-5, with D uncertain. Germline lookup yields CDR1 LGHNA and CDR2 YSLEER. The CDR3 runs to 15 residues. Trimming stripped 0 bases from V and 3 bases from J, with 9 bases between. The DNA of the CDR3 is TGCGCCAGCAGCCAAGATTGGGCAACCAATCAGCCCCAGCATTTT. Its translation: CASSQDWATNQPQHF.

This sequence joins TRBV28 and TRBJ2-2; TRBD1 matches 9 bases. Germline CDR1 and CDR2: MDHEN and SYDVKM. The J segment lost 6 bases and the V segment lost 5 bases, leaving 7 bases of the junction unmatched. There are 15 residues in the CDR3. The chain's CDR3 is CASSPRDRAPGELFF. In DNA, the CDR3 is TGTGCCAGCAGTCCCCGGGACAGGGCACCCGGGGAGCTGTTTTTT. Variable domain in full (rest from reference TRBV28 and TRBJ2-2): DVKVTQSSRYLVKRTGEKVFLECVQDMDHENMFWYRQDPGLGLRLIYFSYDVKMKEKGDIPEGYSVSREKKERFSLILESASTNQTSMYLCASSPRDRAPGELFFGEGSRLTVL.

This chain connects TRBV6-6 to TRBJ2-3, with D perhaps TRBD2 (6 bases). Per germline, CDR1 MNHNY and CDR2 SVGAGI (reference sequence). The CDR3 is 15 amino acids. V lost 2 bases, J lost 3 bases, and 12 bases lay in between. This CDR3 reads CASSYEGGVTDTQYF. The CDR3 bases are TGTGCCAGCAGTTACGAGGGCGGGGTAACAGATACGCAGTATTTT.

This chain uses TRBV11-2 with TRBJ1-2; tentative D call: TRBD1 (6 bases). Trimming removed 4 bases at V and 2 bases at J, with 17 bases between. The CDR3 spans 16 residues. Germline V gene data show CDR1 as SGHAT and CDR2 as FQNNGV. In DNA form, the CDR3 reads TGTGCCAGCAGCTCACTAATGGGGGCCTACAACTATGGCTACACCTTC. Its translation is CASSSLMGAYNYGYTF.

The chain links TRBV28 to TRBJ1-2, with 8 bases aligning to TRBD1. The CDR3 contains 16 residues. Germline CDR1 MDHEN, CDR2 SYDVKM. V shed 2 bases, J shed 4 bases, and the junction held 9 bases outside the gene matches. In DNA form, the CDR3 reads TGTGCCAGCAGTTTACAGGACAGGGTTCGGGGCTATGGCTACACCTTC. Protein: CASSLQDRVRGYGYTF.

The gene calls are TRBV7-8 and TRBJ2-5, with 13 bases lining up with TRBD2. The CDR3 extends over 16 amino acids. After removal of 5 bases from V and 4 bases from J, the junction contained 7 bases not matched to a gene. The germline CDR1 and CDR2 sequences are SGHVS and FQNEAQ. Here the CDR3 DNA reads TGTGCCAGCAGCCAAAGACTAGCGGGGGGTATAGAGACCCAGTACTTC. Translating gives CASSQRLAGGIETQYF.